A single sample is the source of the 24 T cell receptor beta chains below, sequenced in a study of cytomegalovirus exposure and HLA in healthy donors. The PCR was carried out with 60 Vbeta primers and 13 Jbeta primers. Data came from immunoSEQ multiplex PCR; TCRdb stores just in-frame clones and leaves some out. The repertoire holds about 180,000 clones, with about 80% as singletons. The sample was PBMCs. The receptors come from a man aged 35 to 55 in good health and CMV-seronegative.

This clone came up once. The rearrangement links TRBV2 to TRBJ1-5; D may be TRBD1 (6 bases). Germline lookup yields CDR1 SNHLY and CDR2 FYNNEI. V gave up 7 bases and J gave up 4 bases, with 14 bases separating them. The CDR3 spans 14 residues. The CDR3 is CASIPLQGNQPQHF. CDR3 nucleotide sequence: TGTGCCAGCATCCCGCTTCAGGGGAATCAGCCCCAGCATTTT.

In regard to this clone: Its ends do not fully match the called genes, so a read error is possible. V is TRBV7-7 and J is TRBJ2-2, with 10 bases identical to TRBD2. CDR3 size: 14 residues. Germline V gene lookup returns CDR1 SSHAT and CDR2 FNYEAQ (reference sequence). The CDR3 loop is CASSSTSGTGELFF. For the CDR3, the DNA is TGTGCTAGCAGCTCGACTAGCGGGACCGGGGAGCTGTTTTTT.

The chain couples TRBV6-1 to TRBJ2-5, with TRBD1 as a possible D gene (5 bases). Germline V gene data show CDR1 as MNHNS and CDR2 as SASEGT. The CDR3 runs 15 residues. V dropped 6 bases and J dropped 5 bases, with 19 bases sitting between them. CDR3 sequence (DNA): TGTGCCAGCAGGTTAGGGGCTGCAGCTAAGGAGACCCAGTACTTC. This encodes CASRLGAAAKETQYF.

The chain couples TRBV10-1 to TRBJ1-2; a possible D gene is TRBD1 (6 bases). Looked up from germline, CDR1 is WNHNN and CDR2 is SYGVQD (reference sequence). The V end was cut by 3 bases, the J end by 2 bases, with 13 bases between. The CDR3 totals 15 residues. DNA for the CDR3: TGCGCCAGCAGTGAAAATGGACAGACCAACTATGGCTACACCTTC. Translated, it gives CASSENGQTNYGYTF.

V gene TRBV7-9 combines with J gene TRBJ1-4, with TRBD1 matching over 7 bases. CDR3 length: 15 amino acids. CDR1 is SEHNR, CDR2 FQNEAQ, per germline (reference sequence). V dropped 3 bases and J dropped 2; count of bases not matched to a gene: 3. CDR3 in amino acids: CASSFDRDTNEKLFF. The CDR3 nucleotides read TGTGCCAGCAGCTTCGACAGGGATACTAATGAAAAACTGTTTTTT.

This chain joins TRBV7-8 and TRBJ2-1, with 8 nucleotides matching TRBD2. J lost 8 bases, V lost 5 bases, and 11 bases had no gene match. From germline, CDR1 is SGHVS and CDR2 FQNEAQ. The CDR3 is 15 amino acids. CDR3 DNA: TGTGCCAGCAGCCCCCGAGGGACTAGTGCCTATGAGCAGTTCTTC. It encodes CASSPRGTSAYEQFF.

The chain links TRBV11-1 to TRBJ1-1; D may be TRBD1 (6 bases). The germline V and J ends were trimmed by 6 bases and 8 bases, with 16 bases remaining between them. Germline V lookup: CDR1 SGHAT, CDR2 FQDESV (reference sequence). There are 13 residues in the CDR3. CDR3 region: CASSSGHYTEAFF. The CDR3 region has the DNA TGTGCCAGCAGTTCGGGACACTATACCGAAGCTTTCTTT.

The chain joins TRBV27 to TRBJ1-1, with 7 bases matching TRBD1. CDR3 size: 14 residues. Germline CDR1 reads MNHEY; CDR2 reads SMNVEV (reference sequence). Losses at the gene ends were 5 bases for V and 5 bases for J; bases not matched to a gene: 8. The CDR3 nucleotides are TGTGCCAGCAGTGCGACAGGGAGGAGGACTGAAGCTTTCTTT. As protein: CASSATGRRTEAFF.

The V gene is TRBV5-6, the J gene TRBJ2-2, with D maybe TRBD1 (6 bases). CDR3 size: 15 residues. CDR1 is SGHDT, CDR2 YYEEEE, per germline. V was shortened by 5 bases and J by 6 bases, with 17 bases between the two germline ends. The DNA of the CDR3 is TGTGCCAGCAGTACCGGGACACTGTGGTCCGGGGAGCTGTTTTTT. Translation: CASSTGTLWSGELFF.

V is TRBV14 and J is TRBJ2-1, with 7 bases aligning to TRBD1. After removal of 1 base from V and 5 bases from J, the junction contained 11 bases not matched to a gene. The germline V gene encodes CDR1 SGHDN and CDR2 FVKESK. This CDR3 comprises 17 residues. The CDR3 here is CASSQADRALSDNEQFF. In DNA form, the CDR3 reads TGTGCCAGCAGCCAAGCTGACAGGGCCCTATCCGACAATGAGCAGTTCTTC.

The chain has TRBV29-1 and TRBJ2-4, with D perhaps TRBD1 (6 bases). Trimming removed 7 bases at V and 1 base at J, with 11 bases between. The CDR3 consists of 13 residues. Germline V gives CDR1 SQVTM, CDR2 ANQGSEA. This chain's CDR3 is CSDLGQAKNIQYF. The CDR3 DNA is TGCAGCGATCTAGGACAGGCCAAAAACATTCAGTACTTC.

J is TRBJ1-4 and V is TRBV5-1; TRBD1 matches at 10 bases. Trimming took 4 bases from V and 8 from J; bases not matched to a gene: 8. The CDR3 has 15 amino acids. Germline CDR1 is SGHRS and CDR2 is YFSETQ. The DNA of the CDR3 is TGCGCCAGCAGCGCGTTCGGGGACAGGGGCGAAAAACTGTTTTTT. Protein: CASSAFGDRGEKLFF.

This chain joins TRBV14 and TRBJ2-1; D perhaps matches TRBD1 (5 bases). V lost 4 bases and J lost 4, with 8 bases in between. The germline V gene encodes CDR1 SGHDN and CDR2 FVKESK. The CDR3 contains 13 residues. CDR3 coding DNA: TGTGCCAGCAGCCGACAGCCTTACAATGAGCAGTTCTTC. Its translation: CASSRQPYNEQFF.

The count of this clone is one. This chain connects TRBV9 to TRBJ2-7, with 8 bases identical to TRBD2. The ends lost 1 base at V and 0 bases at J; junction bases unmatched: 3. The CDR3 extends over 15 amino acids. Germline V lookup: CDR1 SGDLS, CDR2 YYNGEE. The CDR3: CASSVSGGFSYEQYF. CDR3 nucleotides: TGTGCCAGCAGCGTATCGGGGGGGTTCTCCTACGAGCAGTACTTC.

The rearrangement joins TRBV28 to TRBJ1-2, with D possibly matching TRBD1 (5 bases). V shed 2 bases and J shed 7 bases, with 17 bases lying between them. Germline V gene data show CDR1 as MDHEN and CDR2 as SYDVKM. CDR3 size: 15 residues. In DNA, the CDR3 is TGTGCCAGCAGTTTAGGTTCAGGGCAGGAGGGTGGCTACACCTTC. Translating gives CASSLGSGQEGGYTF.

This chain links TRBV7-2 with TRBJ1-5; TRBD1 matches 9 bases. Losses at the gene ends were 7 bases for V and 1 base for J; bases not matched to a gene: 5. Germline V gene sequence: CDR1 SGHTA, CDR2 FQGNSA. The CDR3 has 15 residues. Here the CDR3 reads CASKQGARSNQPQHF. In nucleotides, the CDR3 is TGTGCCAGCAAACAGGGGGCTAGAAGCAATCAGCCCCAGCATTTT.

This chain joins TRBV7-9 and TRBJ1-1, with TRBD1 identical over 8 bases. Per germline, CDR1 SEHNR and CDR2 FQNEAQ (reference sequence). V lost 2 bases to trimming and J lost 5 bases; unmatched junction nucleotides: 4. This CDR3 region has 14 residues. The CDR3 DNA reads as TGTGCCAGCAGCTTATTCGACAGGGGAACTGAAGCTTTCTTT. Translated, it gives CASSLFDRGTEAFF. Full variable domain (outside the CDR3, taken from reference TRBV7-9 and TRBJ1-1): DTGVSQNPRHKITKRGQNVTFRCDPISEHNRLYWYRQTLGQGPEFLTYFQNEAQLEKSRLLSDRFSAERPKGSFSTLEIQRTEQGDSAMYLCASSLFDRGTEAFFGQGTRLTVV.

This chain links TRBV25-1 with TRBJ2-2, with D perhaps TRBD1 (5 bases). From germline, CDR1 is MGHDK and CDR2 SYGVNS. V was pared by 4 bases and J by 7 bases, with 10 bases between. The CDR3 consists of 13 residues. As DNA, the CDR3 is TGTGCCAGCAGTGTCAGGGTGAGCGGGGAGCTGTTTTTT. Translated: CASSVRVSGELFF.

CDR3 DNA sequence: TGTGCCAGCAGCTTGGGGGGCAGGGTCTATGGGGCCAACGTCCTGACTTTC. Its translation is CASSLGGRVYGANVLTF. The chain has TRBV5-4 and TRBJ2-6, with a possible D match to TRBD1 (5 bases). V was trimmed by 0 bases and J by 3 bases, leaving 13 bases between them. Germline V gives CDR1 SGHNT, CDR2 YYREEE (reference sequence). The CDR3 has 17 amino acids.

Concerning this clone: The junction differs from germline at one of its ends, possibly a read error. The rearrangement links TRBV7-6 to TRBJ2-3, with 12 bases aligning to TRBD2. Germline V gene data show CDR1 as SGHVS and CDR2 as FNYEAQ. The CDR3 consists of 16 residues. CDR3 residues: CASSLAGGPGTDTQYF. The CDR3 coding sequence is TGTGCCAGCAGCCTAGCGGGAGGGCCGGGCACAGATACGCAGTATTTT.

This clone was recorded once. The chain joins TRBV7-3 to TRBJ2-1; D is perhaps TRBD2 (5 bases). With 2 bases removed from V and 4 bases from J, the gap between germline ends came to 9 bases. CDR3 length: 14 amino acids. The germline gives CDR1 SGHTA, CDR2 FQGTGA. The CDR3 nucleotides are TGTGCCAGCAGCTTATCAACGGGATACAATGAGCAGTTCTTC. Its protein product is CASSLSTGYNEQFF.

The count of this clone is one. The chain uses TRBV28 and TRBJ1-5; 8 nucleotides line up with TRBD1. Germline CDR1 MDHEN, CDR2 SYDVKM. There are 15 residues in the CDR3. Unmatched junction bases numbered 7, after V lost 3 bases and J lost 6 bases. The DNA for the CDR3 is TGTGCCAGCAGTTTTTCCGGGACAGGTGGTCAGCCCCAGCATTTT. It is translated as CASSFSGTGGQPQHF.

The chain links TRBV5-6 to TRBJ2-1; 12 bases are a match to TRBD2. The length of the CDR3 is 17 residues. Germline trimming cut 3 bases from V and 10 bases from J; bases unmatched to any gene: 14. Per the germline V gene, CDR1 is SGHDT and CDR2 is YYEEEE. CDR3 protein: CASSSLQLAGGGGEQFF. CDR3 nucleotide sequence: TGTGCCAGCAGCTCCCTTCAACTAGCGGGAGGCGGTGGGGAGCAGTTCTTC.

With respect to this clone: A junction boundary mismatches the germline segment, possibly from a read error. CDR3 sequence: CSSSFRQGEGEKLFF. Written as DNA, the CDR3 is TGTTCCAGCTCCTTCCGACAGGGGGAAGGTGAAAAACTGTTTTTT. The rearrangement links TRBV7-9 to TRBJ1-4; 9 bases line up with TRBD1. CDR1 SEHNR and CDR2 FQNEAQ come from the germline V gene (reference sequence). The CDR3 length is 15 residues.